This is a list of T cell receptor beta chains from one sample in a study of blood T cells in healthy people across ages. TCRdb itself ran the 5' RACE reads through MiXCR, one entry per CDR3 protein. The repertoire holds roughly 1.5 million distinct CDR3 sequences, with around 40% as singletons. What was sequenced was blood. These receptors all come from a woman aged 18-29 years in good health. Each CDR3 is given with its conserved first and last residue. D genes are given only for firm matches. Clone size appears in some rows only: once, few, many, or a class for an expanded clone.

j_gene: TRBJ1-1; abundance: few; d_gene: .; v_gene: TRBV29-1; CDR3aa: CSVTSAEAFF; CDR3nt: TGCAGCGTTACGTCCGCTGAAGCTTTCTTT
j_gene: TRBJ1-2; abundance: .; d_gene: .; v_gene: TRBV6-5; CDR3aa: CASSRTAYIYGYTF; CDR3nt: TGTGCCAGCAGTCGGACGGCCTACATCTATGGCTACACCTTC
j_gene: TRBJ2-1; abundance: .; d_gene: TRBD2; v_gene: TRBV12-3/TRBV12-4; CDR3aa: CASSLAGTSANEQFF; CDR3nt: TGTGCCAGCAGTTTAGCAGGGACTAGCGCCAATGAGCAGTTCTTC
j_gene: TRBJ1-2; abundance: .; d_gene: .; v_gene: TRBV2; CDR3aa: CASRQGDSTSYGYTF; CDR3nt: TGTGCCAGCAGACAGGGCGATTCGACGTCCTATGGCTACACCTTC
j_gene: TRBJ2-3; abundance: many; d_gene: .; v_gene: TRBV28; CDR3aa: CASSFVDTQYF; CDR3nt: TGTGCCAGCTCGTTCGTGGATACGCAGTATTTT
j_gene: TRBJ2-1; abundance: .; d_gene: TRBD2; v_gene: TRBV7-3; CDR3aa: CASSLTRTSGEYEQFF; CDR3nt: TGTGCCAGCAGCTTAACAAGGACTAGCGGGGAGTATGAGCAGTTCTTC
j_gene: TRBJ2-7; abundance: .; d_gene: TRBD2; v_gene: TRBV20-1; CDR3aa: CSARDGGRGSYEQYF; CDR3nt: TGCAGTGCTAGAGATGGCGGGAGGGGCTCCTACGAGCAGTACTTC
j_gene: TRBJ2-3; abundance: .; d_gene: .; v_gene: TRBV20-1; CDR3aa: CSAPHPGTDTQYF; CDR3nt: TGCAGTGCCCCCCATCCAGGGACAGATACGCAGTATTTT
j_gene: TRBJ1-2; abundance: few; d_gene: .; v_gene: TRBV10-3; CDR3aa: CAISELNRAPDGYTF; CDR3nt: TGTGCCATCAGTGAGTTAAACAGGGCCCCAGATGGCTACACCTTC
j_gene: TRBJ1-5; abundance: few; d_gene: .; v_gene: TRBV6-5; CDR3aa: CASSYRGGGGSNQPQHF; CDR3nt: TGTGCCAGCAGTTACCGGGGGGGAGGGGGAAGCAATCAGCCCCAGCATTTT
j_gene: TRBJ2-7; abundance: few; d_gene: TRBD1; v_gene: TRBV29-1; CDR3aa: CSVDRGGEQYF; CDR3nt: TGCAGCGTGGACAGGGGGGGCGAGCAGTACTTC
j_gene: TRBJ2-7; abundance: .; d_gene: TRBD1; v_gene: TRBV12-3/TRBV12-4; CDR3aa: CASSSNPDRGNF; CDR3nt: TGTGCCAGCAGTTCGAACCCGGACAGGGGAAACTTC
j_gene: TRBJ2-5; abundance: .; d_gene: .; v_gene: TRBV29-1; CDR3aa: CSVEDPADYERYF; CDR3nt: TGCAGCGTTGAAGATCCTGCAGACTACGAGCGGTACTTC
j_gene: TRBJ2-4; abundance: .; d_gene: .; v_gene: TRBV6-2/TRBV6-3; CDR3aa: CAGSPRRLARRVEQYF; CDR3nt: TGTGCCGGCAGCCCGAGGAGGCTAGCGCGAAGAGTAGAGCAGTACTTC
j_gene: TRBJ2-4; abundance: .; d_gene: TRBD1; v_gene: TRBV6-5; CDR3aa: CASSIPGQRNIQYF; CDR3nt: TGTGCCAGCAGCATTCCGGGACAGAGGAACATTCAGTACTTC
j_gene: TRBJ2-1; abundance: few; d_gene: TRBD2; v_gene: TRBV2; CDR3aa: CAGKQSGATSNEQFF; CDR3nt: TGTGCCGGCAAACAAAGCGGGGCAACCTCAAATGAGCAGTTCTTC
j_gene: TRBJ2-2; abundance: .; d_gene: .; v_gene: TRBV10-3; CDR3aa: CAISESWDTGELFF; CDR3nt: TGTGCCATCAGTGAAAGCTGGGACACCGGGGAGCTGTTTTTT
j_gene: TRBJ1-1; abundance: few; d_gene: .; v_gene: TRBV6-2/TRBV6-3; CDR3aa: CASSSQTARTFF; CDR3nt: TGTGCCAGCAGTTCGCAGACAGCTAGGACTTTCTTT
j_gene: TRBJ1-2; abundance: .; d_gene: .; v_gene: TRBV29-1; CDR3aa: CSAKGGHSYGYTF; CDR3nt: TGCAGCGCCAAAGGGGGACACTCCTATGGCTACACCTTC
j_gene: TRBJ2-5; abundance: .; d_gene: .; v_gene: TRBV12-3/TRBV12-4; CDR3aa: CASGFRVETQYF; CDR3nt: TGTGCCAGCGGTTTCCGGGTTGAGACCCAGTACTTC
j_gene: TRBJ2-7; abundance: .; d_gene: TRBD2; v_gene: TRBV4-1; CDR3aa: CASSGTMRTYEQYF; CDR3nt: TGCGCCAGTAGTGGGACTATGCGAACCTACGAGCAGTACTTC
j_gene: TRBJ1-4; abundance: few; d_gene: .; v_gene: TRBV7-2; CDR3aa: CASSLGPINEKLFF; CDR3nt: TGTGCCAGCAGCTTAGGGCCGATAAATGAAAAACTGTTTTTT
j_gene: TRBJ2-1; abundance: .; d_gene: TRBD2; v_gene: TRBV25-1; CDR3aa: CASSEWGRGREGPNEQFF; CDR3nt: TGTGCCAGCAGTGAATGGGGGAGAGGGCGGGAGGGCCCCAATGAGCAGTTCTTC
j_gene: TRBJ1-1; abundance: .; d_gene: .; v_gene: TRBV12-3/TRBV12-4; CDR3aa: CASTNTAGSTEAFF; CDR3nt: TGTGCCAGCACCAACACAGCAGGGAGCACTGAAGCTTTCTTT
j_gene: TRBJ2-1; abundance: few; d_gene: TRBD2; v_gene: TRBV10-2; CDR3aa: CASSELGLAGNNEQFF; CDR3nt: TGCGCCAGCAGTGAGTTGGGACTAGCGGGAAACAATGAGCAGTTCTTC
j_gene: TRBJ1-4; abundance: .; d_gene: .; v_gene: TRBV4-3; CDR3aa: CASSPLQQGTNEKLFF; CDR3nt: TGCGCCAGCAGCCCGCTGCAACAGGGAACTAATGAAAAACTGTTTTTT
j_gene: TRBJ1-4; abundance: .; d_gene: .; v_gene: TRBV30; CDR3aa: CAWSGRPDEKLFF; CDR3nt: TGTGCCTGGAGTGGGCGGCCGGACGAAAAACTGTTTTTT
j_gene: TRBJ2-3; abundance: .; d_gene: .; v_gene: TRBV12-3/TRBV12-4; CDR3aa: CASSSDFVRTDTQYF; CDR3nt: TGTGCCAGCAGTTCGGACTTCGTACGCACAGATACGCAGTATTTT
j_gene: TRBJ1-4; abundance: .; d_gene: .; v_gene: TRBV6-6; CDR3aa: CASSSSRREKLFF; CDR3nt: TGTGCCAGCAGTTCCTCAAGGCGAGAAAAACTGTTTTTT
j_gene: TRBJ2-5; abundance: few; d_gene: .; v_gene: TRBV20-1; CDR3aa: CSARDVEEYQETQYF; CDR3nt: TGCAGTGCTAGAGATGTAGAGGAGTACCAAGAGACCCAGTACTTC
j_gene: TRBJ1-1; abundance: once; d_gene: .; v_gene: TRBV7-2; CDR3aa: CASSLTFGAFF; CDR3nt: TGTGCCAGCAGCTTAACTTTCGGAGCTTTCTTT
j_gene: TRBJ2-2; abundance: .; d_gene: .; v_gene: TRBV7-2; CDR3aa: CASSLAVPANGELFF; CDR3nt: TGTGCCAGCAGCTTAGCAGTACCAGCGAACGGGGAGCTGTTTTTT
j_gene: TRBJ2-1; abundance: .; d_gene: TRBD2; v_gene: TRBV6-5; CDR3aa: CASSRSISGSRNEQFF; CDR3nt: TGTGCCAGCAGTCGCAGTATTAGCGGGAGTCGGAATGAGCAGTTCTTC
j_gene: TRBJ2-3; abundance: .; d_gene: .; v_gene: TRBV12-5; CDR3aa: CASGLLDWYASTDTQYF; CDR3nt: TGTGCTAGTGGCCTTCTAGACTGGTATGCTAGCACAGATACGCAGTATTTT
j_gene: TRBJ1-5; abundance: .; d_gene: TRBD1; v_gene: TRBV7-2; CDR3aa: CASSAGGGYQPQHF; CDR3nt: TGTGCCAGCAGCGCAGGGGGCGGGTATCAGCCCCAGCATTTT
j_gene: TRBJ2-5; abundance: .; d_gene: TRBD2; v_gene: TRBV6-6; CDR3aa: CASRKAGGETQYF; CDR3nt: TGTGCCAGCAGGAAAGCGGGAGGAGAGACCCAGTACTTC
j_gene: TRBJ1-2; abundance: few; d_gene: TRBD1; v_gene: TRBV29-1; CDR3aa: CSVVGRTGDDYGYTF; CDR3nt: TGCAGCGTTGTGGGGCGGACAGGGGACGACTATGGCTACACCTTC
j_gene: TRBJ2-1; abundance: few; d_gene: TRBD2; v_gene: TRBV7-9; CDR3aa: CASRELAGGEQFF; CDR3nt: TGTGCCAGCAGGGAACTAGCGGGAGGTGAGCAGTTCTTC
j_gene: TRBJ2-3; abundance: .; d_gene: .; v_gene: TRBV20-1; CDR3aa: CSARDVRGTDTQYF; CDR3nt: TGCAGTGCTAGAGATGTGAGGGGGACAGATACGCAGTATTTT
j_gene: TRBJ1-5; abundance: .; d_gene: .; v_gene: TRBV15; CDR3aa: CATSRQAGSNQPQHF; CDR3nt: TGTGCCACCAGCAGGCAAGCAGGCAGCAATCAGCCCCAGCATTTT
j_gene: TRBJ1-5; abundance: .; d_gene: .; v_gene: TRBV20-1; CDR3aa: CGALNSNQPQHF; CDR3nt: TGCGGTGCCCTGAATAGCAATCAGCCCCAGCATTTT
j_gene: TRBJ2-7; abundance: .; d_gene: TRBD2; v_gene: TRBV12-3/TRBV12-4; CDR3aa: CASTRLAGSSYNEQYF; CDR3nt: TGTGCCAGCACCCGACTAGCTGGGAGCTCCTACAATGAGCAGTACTTC
j_gene: TRBJ2-1; abundance: .; d_gene: TRBD2; v_gene: TRBV9; CDR3aa: CASSVGLAGVLEQFF; CDR3nt: TGTGCCAGCAGCGTAGGTCTAGCGGGAGTTTTGGAGCAGTTCTTC
j_gene: TRBJ1-2; abundance: few; d_gene: .; v_gene: TRBV15; CDR3aa: CATSMSNPIYGYTF; CDR3nt: TGTGCCACCAGCATGAGTAACCCGATTTATGGCTACACCTTC
j_gene: TRBJ2-1; abundance: .; d_gene: .; v_gene: TRBV12-3/TRBV12-4; CDR3aa: CAGTLDITYNEQFF; CDR3nt: TGTGCCGGCACCCTAGACATAACCTACAATGAGCAGTTCTTC
j_gene: TRBJ1-5; abundance: .; d_gene: .; v_gene: TRBV9; CDR3aa: CASSGTGGPNQPQHF; CDR3nt: TGTGCCAGCAGCGGTACGGGTGGCCCCAATCAGCCCCAGCATTTT
j_gene: TRBJ1-2; abundance: .; d_gene: .; v_gene: TRBV29-1; CDR3aa: CSVEDQVVGYTF; CDR3nt: TGCAGCGTTGAAGATCAGGTTGTAGGCTACACCTTC
j_gene: TRBJ2-7; abundance: few; d_gene: TRBD1; v_gene: TRBV10-3; CDR3aa: CAISDPRDRGTYEQYF; CDR3nt: TGTGCCATCAGTGATCCCCGGGACAGGGGGACCTACGAGCAGTACTTC
j_gene: TRBJ2-7; abundance: .; d_gene: TRBD1; v_gene: TRBV4-3; CDR3aa: CASRFGGQGKTLAYEQYF; CDR3nt: TGCGCCAGCAGATTCGGGGGACAGGGTAAGACTCTGGCCTACGAGCAGTACTTC
j_gene: TRBJ2-3; abundance: .; d_gene: .; v_gene: TRBV4-3; CDR3aa: CASSQDQGGITDTQYF; CDR3nt: TGCGCCAGCAGCCAAGATCAAGGGGGAATCACAGATACGCAGTATTTT